Shown below are 4 T cell receptor beta chains from a single sample sequenced in a study of T cells in localized non-small cell lung cancer. Assay: immunoSEQ multiplex PCR; the TCRdb copy retains only in-frame clones and omits some. Among over 30,000 clones, around 86% were seen once, and the ten largest hold approximately 4%. This specimen was peripheral blood, taken before any cancer treatment. The receptors originated from a male donor at least 60 years old with stage III lung adenocarcinoma.

V is TRBV10-3 and J is TRBJ1-2, with TRBD1 matching over 11 bases. V gave up 0 bases and J gave up 4 bases; unmatched junction bases: 4. Germline V gene data show CDR1 as ENHRY and CDR2 as SYGVKD. The CDR3 has 16 residues. The CDR3 DNA is TGTGCCATCAGTGAGTCGCTCGGGACAGGGGGCTATGGCTACACCTTC. Translation gives CAISESLGTGGYGYTF.

V usage is TRBV5-6 and J usage is TRBJ1-1; TRBD1 matches 7 bases. Germline lookup yields CDR1 SGHDT and CDR2 YYEEEE. The V segment lost 2 bases and the J segment 2 bases; nucleotides outside the gene matches: 6. The CDR3 has 15 amino acids. This chain's CDR3 is CASSFRGTVNTEAFF. For the CDR3, the DNA is TGTGCCAGCAGCTTTCGCGGGACAGTAAACACTGAAGCTTTCTTT. Using reference TRBV5-6 and TRBJ1-1 for the parts outside the CDR3, the full variable domain is DAGVTQSPTHLIKTRGQQVTLRCSPKSGHDTVSWYQQALGQGPQFIFQYYEEEERQRGNFPDRFSGHQFPNYSSELNVNALLLGDSALYLCASSFRGTVNTEAFFGQGTRLTVV.

This clone appeared once. The CDR3 is CASSFHRDSNPYEQYF. For the CDR3, the DNA is TGTGCCAGCAGCTTTCACCGGGACTCTAACCCCTACGAGCAGTACTTC. This chain uses TRBV5-8 with TRBJ2-7; the D gene is possibly TRBD2 (6 bases). The CDR3 has 16 residues. Trimming removed 2 bases at V and 2 bases at J, with 17 bases between. Germline assignment: CDR1 SGHTS and CDR2 YDEGEE. Together with reference TRBV5-8 and TRBJ2-7, the CDR3 gives the full variable domain: EAGVTQSPTHLIKTRGQQATLRCSPISGHTSVYWYQQALGLGLQFLLWYDEGEERNRGNFPPRFSGRQFPNYSSELNVNALELEDSALYLCASSFHRDSNPYEQYFGPGTRLTVT.

This chain connects TRBV4-1 to TRBJ1-1, with 8 bases matching TRBD1. Germline assignment: CDR1 MGHRA and CDR2 YSYEKL. The CDR3 length is 15 residues. V lost 4 bases, J lost 11 bases, and 15 bases stayed unmatched. The CDR3 nucleotides read TGCGCCAGCAGCCTAGGGACAGGACGCGGGGCCGGCGCTTTCTTT. It specifies CASSLGTGRGAGAFF.